The source of this T cell receptor (beta chain) is a study of regulatory T cells in long-lasting Graves disease. About the study: The term persistent Graves' disease signified upward of 5 years on antithyroid drugs with positive TSH receptor antibodies.

Trimming stripped 3 bases from V and 2 bases from J, with 14 bases between. The CDR3 loop spans 15 amino acids. Looked up from germline, CDR1 is PRHDT and CDR2 is FYEKMQ (reference sequence). Building of the TCR beta libraries involved iRepertoire HTBI primers and Arm-PCR of CDR3 regions. In TCRdb, the multiplex PCR reads were re-called with MiXCR into one record per CDR3 protein. The sample carries approximately 400,000 distinct CDR3 sequences, 20% to 30% recorded once. This clonotype was observed many times. The antigen remains undetermined. Study results and limitations: It was in persistent disease that TRBV28, TRBJ1-2 and TRBJ2-5 were favored. Patients with persistent disease shared 2,741 public clonotypes, outpacing the 900 to 1,000 shared by new patients.

As for time point: persistent/refractory GD, antithyroid drugs over 5 years with positive TRAb. Extracted PBMC RNA gave rise to the TCR library. It was American Thyroid Association guidelines that determined Graves' disease diagnosis. The chain employs TRBV13 and TRBJ2-7; tentative D call: TRBD1 (6 bases). The specimen comprised peripheral blood mononuclear cells (PBMCs), sampled when the disease was refractory, from a patient treated with antithyroid drugs. This receptor was obtained from a female donor with Graves disease. DNA of the CDR3: TGTGCCAGCAGCTTTTCGATGACAGGCCCCTACGAGCAGTACTTC. It codes for CASSFSMTGPYEQYF.